The entry that follows covers one T cell receptor beta chain sequence. The antigen is undetermined. Per germline, CDR1 SGHAT and CDR2 FQDESV (reference sequence). The V gene lost 3 bases and the J gene lost 6 bases, with 15 bases spanning the gap. The CDR3 consists of 14 residues. TCR beta CDR3 regions were amplified from RNA transcripts. HTBI primers were used for first-round RT-PCR of the TCR CDR3. One entry per CDR3 protein, called by TCRdb with MiXCR from the multiplex PCR reads. The repertoire holds approximately 400,000 distinct CDR3 sequences, with roughly 14% as singletons. Exclusion of patients followed from uncontrolled infection, other autoimmune disease, pregnancy or lactation. This specimen belongs to a study of T cells in Graves' hyperthyroidism and ophthalmopathy. Study results and caveats: Stable hyperthyroidism was separated from ophthalmopathy by a model based on 13 V-J features. Most thyroid clonotypes expanded above 0.001 appeared in blood too.

The sequence was collected from a young woman with Graves' hyperthyroidism. The sample taken for sequencing was blood. This chain links TRBV11-1 with TRBJ2-7, with D perhaps matching TRBD2 (5 bases). The CDR3 sequence: CASSFTRELGEQYF. In DNA, the CDR3 is TGTGCCAGCAGCTTCACCCGGGAATTAGGCGAGCAGTACTTC.